The 13 T cell receptor beta chains below come from one sample, sequenced in a study of blood T cell repertoires in COVID-19. Assay used: immunoSEQ multiplex PCR; TCRdb lists only in-frame clones, some missing. The sample carries tens of thousands of clones, about 90% recorded once. The sequencing sample was made of peripheral blood. These receptors were collected from a man older than 75 with active or convalescent COVID-19.

V is TRBV5-1 and J is TRBJ1-5, with D tentatively TRBD1 (5 bases). Germline assignment: CDR1 SGHRS and CDR2 YFSETQ. Trimming took 5 bases from V and 0 from J, leaving 9 bases between them. CDR3 length equals 14 residues. The CDR3 here is CASSSGGSNQPQHF. In DNA form, the CDR3 reads TGCGCCAGCAGTTCGGGGGGTAGCAATCAGCCCCAGCATTTT.

The V call is TRBV6-2 or TRBV6-3, the J call TRBJ1-6; a weak D match, TRBD1 (5 bases). V was cut by 6 bases and J by 9 bases, with 21 bases left in between. Germline V gives CDR1 MNHEY, CDR2 SVGEGT. The CDR3 has 16 residues. The CDR3 coding sequence is TGTGCCAGCAGCTCCGACCCGACAGCGCGTCTTTCACCCCTCCACTTT. It encodes CASSSDPTARLSPLHF.

This clone was counted between two and nine times. This chain connects TRBV10-1 to TRBJ2-6; D is possibly TRBD1 (6 bases). The V end lost 5 bases, the J end lost 9 bases, and 14 bases lay between the germline ends. The CDR3 has 14 residues. Looked up from germline, CDR1 is WNHNN and CDR2 is SYGVQD (reference sequence). CDR3 residues: CASSPGQSYNVLTF. CDR3 DNA: TGCGCCAGCAGTCCGGGACAATCCTACAACGTCCTGACTTTC.

The V call is TRBV13, the J call TRBJ1-1; 9 bases align to TRBD1. With 5 bases clipped from V and 5 bases from J, the junction kept 6 bases outside the gene matches. The germline CDR1 and CDR2 sequences are PRHDT and FYEKMQ (reference sequence). This CDR3 contains 14 residues. CDR3 in DNA: TGTGCCAGCAGCCTCCGACAGGGGGTGACTGAAGCTTTCTTT. As protein: CASSLRQGVTEAFF.

The chain recombines TRBV5-4 with TRBJ2-3; D perhaps matches TRBD2 (6 bases). Germline CDR1 and CDR2: SGHNT and YYREEE (reference sequence). The CDR3 totals 17 residues. The V end was cut by 4 bases, the J end by 0 bases, with 18 bases between. CDR3 DNA sequence: TGTGCCAGCAGCGCTTGGGACTCAGCGGTCAGCACAGATACGCAGTATTTT. This sequence encodes CASSAWDSAVSTDTQYF.

This rearrangement joins TRBV5-1 to TRBJ2-7; 8 bases are a match to TRBD1. This CDR3 is built from 17 residues. Germline CDR1 is SGHRS and CDR2 is YFSETQ. The trim removed 0 bases at V and 3 bases at J, leaving 11 bases unmatched. The CDR3 loop is CASSLGATRTGIYEQYF. In nucleotides, the CDR3 is TGCGCCAGCAGCTTGGGGGCGACGAGGACAGGGATCTACGAGCAGTACTTC.

This chain uses TRBV30 with TRBJ1-5; 7 bases align to TRBD1. CDR1 and CDR2 (germline): GTSNPN, SVGIG (reference sequence). J lost 4 bases, V lost 0 bases, and 3 bases had no gene match. The CDR3 loop spans 14 amino acids. In DNA, the CDR3 is TGTGCCTGGAGTGTAGGGACAGAAAATCAGCCCCAGCATTTT. Its protein product is CAWSVGTENQPQHF.

The V and J genes are TRBV19 and TRBJ2-3; no clear D. Trimming cost V 2 bases and J 1 base, with 10 bases left between them. There are 15 residues in the CDR3. Germline CDR1 reads LNHDA; CDR2 reads SQIVND (reference sequence). CDR3 in amino acids: CASSIPGQGTDTQYF. As DNA, the CDR3 is TGTGCCAGTAGTATACCCGGTCAGGGCACAGATACGCAGTATTTT.

The chain couples TRBV7-2 to TRBJ2-2; TRBD1 aligns across 8 bases. The V gene end was trimmed by 5 bases and the J gene end by 4 bases; junction bases not matched to a gene: 6. The length of the CDR3 is 15 residues. Germline assignment: CDR1 SGHTA and CDR2 FQGNSA. CDR3: CASSMPTGVTGELFF. The DNA of the CDR3 is TGTGCCAGCAGCATGCCGACAGGGGTCACCGGGGAGCTGTTTTTT.

The J gene is TRBJ2-7, the V gene TRBV28; 7 nucleotides line up with TRBD2. The CDR3 length is 15 residues. The germline gives CDR1 MDHEN, CDR2 SYDVKM. With 3 bases clipped from V and 2 bases from J, the junction kept 7 bases outside the gene matches. The CDR3 region has the DNA TGTGCCAGCAGTTTTTACGCTAGCGGTACCTACGAGCAGTACTTC. It yields the protein CASSFYASGTYEQYF.

The chain uses TRBV3-1 (or the pseudogene TRBV3-2) and TRBJ2-3; TRBD2 matches at 8 bases. Germline-derived CDR1 and CDR2 are LGHDT and YNNKEL (reference sequence). V was pared by 4 bases and J by 5 bases, with 2 bases of the junction left unmatched. The CDR3 spans 13 residues. This CDR3 is CASSRAGGDTQYF. CDR3 coding DNA: TGTGCCAGCAGCCGGGCGGGGGGAGATACGCAGTATTTT.

The J gene is TRBJ2-2, the V gene TRBV6-2 or TRBV6-3, with 11 bases aligning to TRBD2. The CDR3 extends over 20 amino acids. Losses at the gene ends were 5 bases for V and 1 base for J; bases not matched to a gene: 15. Looked up from germline, CDR1 is MNHEY and CDR2 is SVGEGT. CDR3 region: CASSKRFSAGTSGNTGELFF. For the CDR3, the DNA is TGTGCCAGCAGTAAAAGGTTCTCAGCCGGGACTAGCGGGAACACCGGGGAGCTGTTTTTT.

The V and J genes are TRBV30 and TRBJ2-1, with no clear D. CDR1 and CDR2 from the germline V gene are GTSNPN and SVGIG (reference sequence). Trimming removed 0 bases from V and 7 bases from J, with 10 bases in between. The CDR3 has 13 amino acids. In DNA, the CDR3 is TGTGCCTGGAGTGTAGGAGACTCGAATGAGCAGTTCTTC. The encoded protein is CAWSVGDSNEQFF.